This is a list of T cell receptor beta chains from one sample in a study of cytotoxic CD8 clonotypes in ibrutinib-treated CLL. Sequenced by immunoSEQ multiplex PCR; TCRdb stores in-frame clones only, minus some. The profile shows approximately 45,000 clones, about 70% of them singletons. Sequenced material: PBMCs, taken after 12 months of ibrutinib treatment. Source of these receptors: a human donor with chronic lymphocytic leukemia. CDR3s include the opening cysteine and the closing phenylalanine or tryptophan. D genes are given only for firm matches. Clone size is given for some rows only: seen once, a few or many times, or a class if the clone is expanded.

D	size	V	J	DNA	CDR3
TRBD2	NA	TRBV25-1	TRBJ2-2	TGTGCCAGCAGTGACCTAGCGGGAGTCCCCGGGGAGCTGTTTTTT	CASSDLAGVPGELFF
NA	NA	TRBV19	TRBJ2-1	TGTGCCAGTAGTATACTCACAGGGCTGAATGAGCAGTTCTTC	CASSILTGLNEQFF
NA	NA	TRBV19	TRBJ2-1	TGTGCCAGTAATGCAGGGTGGGGTCGGAATGAGCAGTTCTTC	CASNAGWGRNEQFF
NA	NA	TRBV7-2	TRBJ2-3	TGTGCCAGCAGCTTAATAGGTACAGATACGCAGTATTTT	CASSLIGTDTQYF
NA	NA	TRBV10-3	TRBJ1-1	TGTGCCATCAGCCAGGGACACCCGAACACTGAAGCTTTCTTT	CAISQGHPNTEAFF
TRBD1	NA	TRBV19	TRBJ1-1	TGTGCCAGTACCAATATGGGACAGGGCTACACTGAAGCTTTCTTT	CASTNMGQGYTEAFF
TRBD2	once	TRBV28	TRBJ2-3	TGTGCCAGCAGTTTTAATTTTGCTAGCGGATTCCCGACAGATACGCAGTATTTT	CASSFNFASGFPTDTQYF
TRBD2	NA	TRBV6-5	TRBJ2-7	TGTGCCAGCAGACCGGGTAGCGGGGATTACGAGCAGTACTTC	CASRPGSGDYEQYF
NA	NA	TRBV28	TRBJ2-7	TGTGCCAGCAGTTTACTAGGGTTCGAGCAGTACTTC	CASSLLGFEQYF
TRBD1	NA	TRBV10-2	TRBJ2-7	TGCGCCAGCACCGGGACAGGGGCCTCCGAGCAGTACTTC	CASTGTGASEQYF
NA	NA	TRBV5-6	TRBJ2-7	TGTGCCAGCAGCTTGGACGTCTACGAGCAGTACTTC	CASSLDVYEQYF
NA	NA	TRBV25-1	TRBJ2-5	TGTGCCAGCAGCCCGGGATCGCAAGAGACCCAGTACTTC	CASSPGSQETQYF
TRBD1	NA	TRBV27	TRBJ1-1	TGTGCCAGCAGTGCCTCGACAGGGGCGAGGGACACTGAAGCTTTCTTT	CASSASTGARDTEAFF
NA	NA	TRBV19	TRBJ1-6	TGTGCCAGTAGTGCCTCAGGGGATTCACCCCTCCACTTT	CASSASGDSPLHF
TRBD2	NA	TRBV7-2	TRBJ2-7	TGTGCCAGCAGCTTAGATAGCGGGAGAACTCCCCCCTACTTC	CASSLDSGRTPPYF
NA	NA	TRBV6-5	TRBJ1-2	TGTGCCAGCAGTCCTGGCGGGGAAAACGGGTTAGGCTACACCTTC	CASSPGGENGLGYTF
NA	NA	TRBV29-1	TRBJ2-7	TGCAGCGTTGCCCGGGACCACTACGAGCAGTACTTC	CSVARDHYEQYF
NA	few	TRBV11-2	TRBJ1-1	TGTGCCAGCAGCCTAGGACTGACTGAAGCTTTCTTT	CASSLGLTEAFF
TRBD1	once	TRBV6-1	TRBJ1-2	TGTGCCAGCAGTGAACGGGAGGGGGCATCCGGTGGCTACACCTTC	CASSEREGASGGYTF
TRBD2	NA	TRBV28	TRBJ2-7	TGTGCCAGCAGCGCGGGACTAGCGGGGAACTACGAGCAGTACTTC	CASSAGLAGNYEQYF
TRBD2	NA	TRBV7-6	TRBJ2-2	TGTGCCAGCAGCCTAGCGGGCGGCGGGGAGCTGTTTTTT	CASSLAGGGELFF
NA	NA	TRBV5-5	TRBJ1-2	TGTGCCAGCAGCACTTCCTGGGCGGTCTATGGCTACACCTTC	CASSTSWAVYGYTF
NA	NA	TRBV7-8	TRBJ2-1	TGTGCCAGCAGCTTAGGAGAGGGGGGAAGGCAGTTCTTC	CASSLGEGGRQFF
NA	NA	TRBV27	TRBJ1-1	TGTGCCAGCAGTTTCAACACGGGAGACACTGAAGCTTTCTTT	CASSFNTGDTEAFF
TRBD1	NA	TRBV9	TRBJ2-7	TGTGCCAGCAGCGCTGGGGACAGCCCCTACGAGCAGTACTTC	CASSAGDSPYEQYF
NA	few	TRBV20-1	TRBJ2-1	TGCAGTGCTAGACATGACCCTCTAACATTCTTC	CSARHDPLTFF
TRBD1	few	TRBV6-5	TRBJ1-5	TGTGCCAGCAGGAGCACTACAGGGGGGTATCAGCCCCAGCATTTT	CASRSTTGGYQPQHF
NA	NA	TRBV5-1	TRBJ2-5	TGCGCCAGCAGCGCCCTAGTTGCGGGCCAAGAGACCCAGTACTTC	CASSALVAGQETQYF
NA	NA	TRBV10-1	TRBJ2-7	TGCGCCACCGAACAGGACGACGGGGAGCAGTACTTC	CATEQDDGEQYF
NA	few	TRBV30	TRBJ2-7	TGTGCCTGGAGTCCGGGACCCGTCTACGAGCAGTACTTC	CAWSPGPVYEQYF
NA	NA	TRBV5-6	TRBJ1-2	TGTGCCAGCAGCTTTGAGGAGAACTATGGCTACACCTTC	CASSFEENYGYTF
TRBD1	NA	TRBV6-5	TRBJ2-7	TGTGCCAGCAGGACCCTTGTTACAGGGGGAAACGAGCAGTACTTC	CASRTLVTGGNEQYF
NA	few	TRBV10-3	TRBJ2-1	TGTGCCATCAGCGTGGATCAAGCTGACTCCTACAATGAGCAGTTCTTC	CAISVDQADSYNEQFF
NA	once	TRBV18	TRBJ2-3	TGTGCCAGCTCACCGGTGGGCGGCACAGATACGCAGTATTTT	CASSPVGGTDTQYF
NA	once	TRBV30	TRBJ1-1	TGTGCCTGGAGTGCAGGACTGACGAACACTGAAGCTTTCTTT	CAWSAGLTNTEAFF
NA	NA	TRBV15	TRBJ2-3	TGTGCCACCAGCGGACCGCAACCTAGCACAGATACGCAGTATTTT	CATSGPQPSTDTQYF
NA	NA	TRBV19	TRBJ1-2	TGTGCCAGTAGTATAGGAACAGTGACAAACTATGGCTACACCTTC	CASSIGTVTNYGYTF